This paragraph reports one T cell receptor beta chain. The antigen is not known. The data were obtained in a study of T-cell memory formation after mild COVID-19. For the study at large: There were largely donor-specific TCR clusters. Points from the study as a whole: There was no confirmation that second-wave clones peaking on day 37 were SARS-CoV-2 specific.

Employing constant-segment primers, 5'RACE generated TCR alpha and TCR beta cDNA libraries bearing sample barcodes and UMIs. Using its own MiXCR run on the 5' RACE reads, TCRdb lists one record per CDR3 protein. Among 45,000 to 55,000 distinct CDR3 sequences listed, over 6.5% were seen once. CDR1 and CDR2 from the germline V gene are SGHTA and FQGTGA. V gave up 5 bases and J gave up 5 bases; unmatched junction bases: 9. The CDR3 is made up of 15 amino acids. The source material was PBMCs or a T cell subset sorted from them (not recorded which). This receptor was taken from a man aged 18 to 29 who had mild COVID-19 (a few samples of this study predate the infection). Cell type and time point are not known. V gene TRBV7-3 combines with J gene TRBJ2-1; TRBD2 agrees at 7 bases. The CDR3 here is CASSPLANVHNEQFF. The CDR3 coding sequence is TGTGCCAGCAGCCCACTAGCGAACGTGCACAATGAGCAGTTCTTC.